This is a list of T cell receptor beta chains from one sample in a study of blood T cell repertoires in COVID-19. Profiled with immunoSEQ multiplex PCR; TCRdb holds only in-frame clones, not every one. The data contain about 190,000 clones, 84% of them singletons. Sequencing was done on a sample of peripheral blood. These receptors originate from a man younger than 40 with active or convalescent COVID-19. Both conserved end residues are part of each CDR3. The D gene is left open where the match is weak. Clone size, where shown, is once, few, many, or a class for clones that have expanded.

CDR3aa,CDR3nt,abundance,v_gene,j_gene,d_gene
CASSFGQNYNEQFF,TGTGCCAGCAGCTTTGGGCAAAACTACAATGAGCAGTTCTTC,NA,TRBV11-2,TRBJ2-1,NA
CASSGTGVVNSPLHF,TGTGCCAGCAGCGGGACAGGGGTTGTTAATTCACCCCTCCACTTT,NA,TRBV3-1/TRBV3-2,TRBJ1-6,TRBD1
CASSTILTGHNEAFF,TGTGCCAGTAGTACTATTCTCACAGGTCACAATGAAGCTTTCTTT,NA,TRBV19,TRBJ1-1,NA
CATQQGNQPQHF,TGTGCCACCCAACAGGGGAATCAGCCCCAGCATTTT,NA,TRBV19,TRBJ1-5,TRBD1
CASSLALTTSGELFF,TGTGCCAGCAGCTTAGCGCTGACTACTTCCGGGGAGCTGTTTTTT,NA,TRBV7-9,TRBJ2-2,NA
CASSQLPTSGANVLTF,TGCGCCAGCAGTCAACTTCCGACTTCTGGGGCCAACGTCCTGACTTTC,NA,TRBV23-1,TRBJ2-6,NA
CASSLASKETQYF,TGTGCCAGCAGTTTGGCTAGCAAAGAGACCCAGTACTTC,few,TRBV12-3/TRBV12-4,TRBJ2-5,NA
CASTGPGTGVAEAFF,TGTGCCAGCACTGGGCCCGGGACAGGAGTCGCTGAAGCTTTCTTT,NA,TRBV28,TRBJ1-1,TRBD1
CASSSSEGRRNYGYTF,TGTGCCAGCAGCTCGAGTGAGGGTCGTCGGAACTATGGCTACACCTTC,NA,TRBV7-2,TRBJ1-2,NA
CASSIRLGRTQYF,TGTGCCAGCAGTATCCGACTGGGGCGGACCCAGTACTTC,NA,TRBV27,TRBJ2-5,NA
CASSPDRVHGYTF,TGTGCCAGCAGTCCGGACAGGGTCCATGGCTACACCTTC,NA,TRBV12-3/TRBV12-4,TRBJ1-2,TRBD1
CASSYSWLADYNEQFF,TGTGCCAGCAGTTACTCGTGGCTAGCGGACTACAATGAGCAGTTCTTC,NA,TRBV6-5,TRBJ2-1,TRBD2
CASRTGANTEAFF,TGTGCCAGCAGAACAGGGGCGAACACTGAAGCTTTCTTT,NA,TRBV6-5,TRBJ1-1,TRBD1
CASSQQLLINEQFF,TGTGCCAGCAGCCAGCAACTCCTTATCAATGAGCAGTTCTTC,few,TRBV14,TRBJ2-1,NA
CASSLSEGARYGYTF,TGTGCCAGCAGTTTATCGGAGGGGGCTCGCTATGGCTACACCTTC,NA,TRBV27,TRBJ1-2,TRBD1
CASSLRQGHTGELFF,TGCGCCAGCAGCTTGCGACAGGGGCACACCGGGGAGCTGTTTTTT,NA,TRBV5-1,TRBJ2-2,TRBD1
CASSLLFRDILPSSYNSPLHF,TGTGCCAGCAGTTTACTCTTCCGGGACATACTCCCGAGCTCCTATAATTCACCCCTCCACTTT,once,TRBV28,TRBJ1-6,NA
CASSPQGGYGYTF,TGTGCCAGCAGCCCCCAGGGGGGCTATGGCTACACCTTC,NA,TRBV6-6,TRBJ1-2,TRBD1